Presented here are 19 T cell receptor beta chains from one specimen sequenced in a study of T cells in Graves' hyperthyroidism and ophthalmopathy. RNA transcripts gave rise to amplified TCR beta CDR3 regions. The TCR CDR3 was amplified in a first-round RT-PCR using the HTBI primer set. From the multiplex PCR reads, TCRdb called clonotypes with MiXCR, one entry per CDR3 protein. Of about 710,000 distinct CDR3 sequences in the sample, roughly 17% were seen once. The material sequenced was blood. The receptor source for this set is a man aged 18 to 30 with Graves' hyperthyroidism.

V and J are TRBV7-2 and TRBJ1-6; D not resolved. This CDR3 has 15 amino acids. V gave up 1 base and J gave up 9 bases, with 13 bases separating them. The germline V gene encodes CDR1 SGHTA and CDR2 FQGNSA. The CDR3 sequence is CASSLVSLAGSPLHF. The CDR3 nucleotides are TGTGCCAGCAGCTTAGTCTCCCTGGCAGGTTCACCCCTCCACTTT.

This clonotype was seen more than once but under ten times. This rearrangement joins TRBV2 to TRBJ2-4; weak D call: TRBD2 (6 bases). CDR3 size: 15 residues. V lost 4 bases and J 3 bases, leaving 13 bases between the germline ends. Looked up from germline, CDR1 is SNHLY and CDR2 is FYNNEI. CDR3: CASSVEVRGKNIQYF. CDR3 sequence (DNA): TGTGCCAGCAGTGTTGAGGTGCGGGGCAAAAACATTCAGTACTTC.

In DNA, the CDR3 is TGTGCCAGCAGTGGTCGGAGCGGGAGAAAAAGGAATGAGCAGTTCTTC. It translates to CASSGRSGRKRNEQFF. The chain carries TRBV6-2 or TRBV6-3 and TRBJ2-1; 8 positions match TRBD2. The germline CDR1 and CDR2 sequences are MNHEY and SVGEGT. The junction had 13 bases not matched to a gene; V was cut back by 5 bases and J by 7 bases. The CDR3 consists of 16 residues.

This clonotype was detected ten times or more. This chain uses TRBV2 with TRBJ2-2; 8 nucleotides align to TRBD1. The V gene's germline CDR1 is SNHLY and CDR2 FYNNEI. The CDR3 loop spans 16 amino acids. The V segment lost 8 bases and the J segment 4 bases; nucleotides outside the gene matches: 12. The CDR3 region is CASDSEDRGVTGELFF. The CDR3 DNA is TGTGCCAGCGACAGTGAAGACAGGGGAGTCACCGGGGAGCTGTTTTTT.

The chain carries TRBV6-1 and TRBJ1-3, with D possibly being TRBD1 (5 bases). Germline lookup yields CDR1 MNHNS and CDR2 SASEGT. The V gene lost 1 base and the J gene lost 2 bases, with 9 bases spanning the gap. The CDR3 loop spans 15 amino acids. CDR3 in DNA: TGTGCCAGCAGTGAAGGGCGGGGCGCTGGAAACACCATATATTTT. This gives the protein CASSEGRGAGNTIYF.

In this sample, this clonotype turned up a few times. V is TRBV10-3 and J is TRBJ2-7, with 8 positions matching TRBD1. V lost 11 bases, J lost 3 bases, and 3 bases stayed unmatched. CDR3 size: 11 residues. The V gene's germline CDR1 is ENHRY and CDR2 SYGVKD. The CDR3 region has the DNA TGTGCCTCTACAGGGGGCTACGAGCAGTACTTC. Amino acid sequence: CASTGGYEQYF.

This clonotype has a handful of counts. The chain is built from TRBV19 and TRBJ2-7, with D possibly TRBD2 on 5 matching bases. Germline CDR1 and CDR2: LNHDA and SQIVND (reference sequence). The CDR3 spans 13 residues. The germline V and J ends were trimmed by 5 bases and 0 bases, with 8 bases remaining between them. In nucleotides, the CDR3 is TGTGCCAGTAGTTACGCGGGCTCCTACGAGCAGTACTTC. This sequence encodes CASSYAGSYEQYF. Variable domain in full (rest from reference TRBV19 and TRBJ2-7): DGGITQSPKYLFRKEGQNVTLSCEQNLNHDAMYWYRQDPGQGLRLIYYSQIVNDFQKGDIAEGYSVSREKKESFPLTVTSAQKNPTAFYLCASSYAGSYEQYFGPGTRLTVT.

There are many counts of this clonotype. The chain combines TRBV2 with TRBJ1-5, with 7 nucleotides matching TRBD1. Trimming took 5 bases from V and 5 from J; bases not matched to a gene: 6. Germline assignment: CDR1 SNHLY and CDR2 FYNNEI. The CDR3 has 14 amino acids. CDR3 nucleotides: TGTGCCAGCAGTTCCGGGACAGAGTATCAGCCCCAGCATTTT. Its translation is CASSSGTEYQPQHF.

This clonotype came up many times. CDR3 coding DNA: TGTGCCAGCAGTTACCCCGCCGAGGGCCAGACGAAGCCCCAGCATTTT. Amino acids: CASSYPAEGQTKPQHF. This chain connects TRBV6-2 or TRBV6-3 to TRBJ1-5; D remains ambiguous. This CDR3 spans 16 amino acids. The germline CDR1 and CDR2 sequences are MNHEY and SVGEGT. Trimming shortened V by 2 bases and J by 8 bases, and 19 bases separated the two germline ends.

At least ten counts were recorded for this clonotype. The chain uses TRBV5-1 and TRBJ1-1; a weak D match, TRBD1 (5 bases). The V gene's germline CDR1 is SGHRS and CDR2 YFSETQ. The CDR3 covers 12 residues. V dropped 1 base and J dropped 8 bases, with 9 bases sitting between them. CDR3 sequence reads: CASSLPGPEAFF. The DNA of the CDR3 is TGCGCCAGCAGCTTGCCAGGGCCAGAAGCTTTCTTT.

The rearrangement joins TRBV5-1 to TRBJ2-5; possibly TRBD1 for D (6 bases). The CDR3 is 15 amino acids. Trimming removed 0 bases from V and 5 bases from J, with 14 bases in between. Germline V gives CDR1 SGHRS, CDR2 YFSETQ. The CDR3 loop reads CASSLALGAEETQYF. In nucleotides, the CDR3 is TGCGCCAGCAGCTTGGCGCTGGGGGCAGAGGAGACCCAGTACTTC.

The chain recombines TRBV5-1 with TRBJ2-3; TRBD2 matches at 7 bases. This CDR3 comprises 14 residues. Trimming at V came to 4 bases and at J to 5 bases, leaving 7 bases not matched to a gene. Germline CDR1 reads SGHRS; CDR2 reads YFSETQ. This CDR3 reads CASSLTSAGDTQYF. CDR3 sequence (DNA): TGCGCCAGCAGCCTTACTAGCGCCGGAGATACGCAGTATTTT.

This rearrangement joins TRBV6-2 or TRBV6-3 to TRBJ2-1; D not certain. The CDR3 covers 16 residues. Per the germline V gene, CDR1 is MNHEY and CDR2 is SVGEGT. The V end was cut by 5 bases, the J end by 5 bases, with 19 bases between. CDR3 loop: CASSPLLAVNDNEQFF. CDR3 DNA: TGTGCCAGCAGTCCACTATTAGCCGTGAATGACAATGAGCAGTTCTTC.

This clonotype was observed a handful of times. J is TRBJ2-7 and V is TRBV20-1; D is unclear. Germline V gives CDR1 DFQATT, CDR2 SNEGSKA (reference sequence). The length of the CDR3 is 10 residues. Trimming removed 6 bases from V and 5 bases from J, with 8 bases in between. This CDR3 reads CSARSDEQYF. CDR3 sequence (DNA): TGCAGTGCCAGGTCGGACGAGCAGTACTTC.

This clonotype was recorded a few times. V and J are TRBV6-1 and TRBJ1-5; 10 bases agree with TRBD1. The CDR3 is made up of 19 amino acids. The ends lost 6 bases at V and 9 bases at J; junction bases unmatched: 23. Germline values: CDR1 MNHNS, CDR2 SASEGT. CDR3 loop: CASSPPLDRGPENGMPQHF. CDR3 DNA: TGTGCCAGCAGCCCGCCCCTTGACAGGGGGCCCGAGAACGGCATGCCCCAGCATTTT.

This clonotype has only a few counts. CDR3 region: CASSLYGRSSDTQYF. CDR3 DNA: TGTGCCAGCAGCTTATACGGGAGGAGTTCAGATACGCAGTATTTT. The chain carries TRBV7-3 and TRBJ2-3; 7 nucleotides match TRBD2. Germline V lookup: CDR1 SGHTA, CDR2 FQGTGA. The CDR3 has 15 residues. Unmatched junction bases numbered 6, after V lost 2 bases and J lost 4 bases.

This clonotype has more than one count but fewer than ten. The chain carries TRBV20-1 and TRBJ2-3, with D possibly being TRBD2 (5 bases). V gave up 5 bases and J gave up 1 base, with 10 bases separating them. The CDR3 extends over 13 amino acids. Per germline, CDR1 DFQATT and CDR2 SNEGSKA (reference sequence). This CDR3 reads CSAAKGGTDTQYF. CDR3 DNA sequence: TGCAGTGCTGCTAAGGGAGGCACAGATACGCAGTATTTT.

The J gene is TRBJ1-2, the V gene TRBV29-1, with a weak D call TRBD1 (5 bases). The length of the CDR3 is 15 residues. V shed 4 bases and J shed 0 bases, with 15 bases lying between them. Germline assignment: CDR1 SQVTM and CDR2 ANQGSEA. CDR3 loop: CSVGGRQSTNYGYTF. DNA for the CDR3: TGCAGCGTTGGTGGTCGACAGTCCACTAACTATGGCTACACCTTC.

The CDR3 loop is CASSGMGLAAWDNEQFF. The DNA for the CDR3 is TGTGCCAGCAGCGGGATGGGACTAGCGGCATGGGACAATGAGCAGTTCTTC. The J gene is TRBJ2-1, the V gene TRBV5-4; 11 bases line up with TRBD2. V shed 4 bases, J shed 5 bases, and the junction held 11 bases outside the gene matches. The CDR3 runs to 17 residues. Germline V gives CDR1 SGHNT, CDR2 YYREEE (reference sequence). Based on the CDR3 plus reference TRBV5-4 and TRBJ2-1, the full variable domain is ETGVTQSPTHLIKTRGQQVTLRCSSQSGHNTVSWYQQALGQGPQFIFQYYREEENGRGNFPPRFSGLQFPNYSSELNVNALELDDSALYLCASSGMGLAAWDNEQFFGPGTRLTVL.